In its sample, the clone carrying this TCR beta chain was seen many times. This record belongs to a study of T cells in Graves' hyperthyroidism and ophthalmopathy. V lost 0 bases and J 1 base, leaving 10 bases between the germline ends. The CDR3 extends over 15 amino acids. Germline V CDR1 and CDR2: SGHAT, FQNNGV. TCR beta CDR3 region amplification was performed from RNA transcripts. Carried out on the TCR CDR3, a first-round RT-PCR used the HTBI primer set. TCRdb re-derived calls from the multiplex PCR reads in MiXCR, one entry per CDR3 protein. The sample records around 340,000 distinct CDR3 sequences, approximately 18% being singletons.

Input material: blood. This receptor was obtained from a woman aged 40 to 50 with Graves' ophthalmopathy. The gene calls are TRBV11-2 and TRBJ2-7, with D unclear. This CDR3 reads CASSLEGISSYEQYF. The CDR3 coding sequence is TGTGCCAGCAGCTTAGAGGGGATTAGTTCCTACGAGCAGTACTTC.